These 2 T cell receptor beta chains share one sample of origin, sequenced in a study of blood T cells in healthy people across ages. Alongside a J-beta primer mix, a sample-barcoded 5' primer served in a second PCR lasting about 7 to 11 cycles. Using its own MiXCR run on the 5' RACE reads, TCRdb lists one record per CDR3 protein. The sample includes 1,300,000 or so distinct CDR3 sequences, 59% of them seen just once. The material sequenced was blood. These receptors came from a man younger than 30 in good health.

The chain has TRBV29-1 and TRBJ1-4, with unresolved D. CDR1 is SQVTM, CDR2 ANQGSEA, per germline. CDR3 length equals 14 residues. Trimming stripped 0 bases from V and 2 bases from J, with 7 bases between. The CDR3 region has the DNA TGCAGCGTTGAAGAATTTGGGACTAATGAAAAACTGTTTTTT. Encoded protein: CSVEEFGTNEKLFF. Combining the CDR3 with reference TRBV29-1 and TRBJ1-4 gives the whole variable domain SAVISQKPSRDICQRGTSLTIQCQVDSQVTMMFWYRQQPGQSLTLIATANQGSEATYESGFVIDKFPISRPNLTFSTLTVSNMSPEDSSIYLCSVEEFGTNEKLFFGSGTQLSVL.

A note on this clonotype: The junction does not match germline at one end; this may be a read error. The V and J genes are TRBV7-9 and TRBJ2-6; 7 bases align to TRBD1. The CDR3 is 17 residues long. Germline CDR1 reads SEHNR; CDR2 reads FQNEAQ (reference sequence). DNA of the CDR3: TGTGCCAGCAGCTTGCGACAGGGTAGATCTGGGACCAACGTCCTGACTTTC. Translation: CASSLRQGRSGTNVLTF.